These T cell receptor beta chains were read from a single sample in a study of cytomegalovirus exposure and HLA in healthy donors. Sequenced by immunoSEQ multiplex PCR; TCRdb stores in-frame clones only, minus some. The table records about 210,000 clones, about 83% of them present only once. Sequenced material: PBMCs. The receptors were gathered from a woman aged 45-65 years in good health and CMV-seropositive. The CDR3 runs from the conserved cysteine through the conserved F or W. The D gene is left open where the match is weak. Clone size is shown for a subset of rows, as once, few, many or a class of expanded clone.

V gene	D gene	J gene	clone size	CDR3 protein	CDR3 DNA
TRBV5-8	-	TRBJ1-1	-	CASRPRQLMNTEAFF	TGTGCCAGCAGGCCGAGACAGCTCATGAACACTGAAGCTTTCTTT
TRBV11-3	-	TRBJ2-2	-	CASSPSGGWTGELFF	TGTGCCAGCAGCCCTAGTGGTGGATGGACCGGGGAGCTGTTTTTT
TRBV18	-	TRBJ1-1	few	CASSPSGGTEAFF	TGTGCCAGCTCACCATCGGGGGGCACTGAAGCTTTCTTT
TRBV18	-	TRBJ2-3	-	CASSPNYNPFVDTQYF	TGTGCCAGCTCACCGAATTACAATCCCTTTGTAGATACGCAGTATTTT
TRBV7-3	-	TRBJ2-7	-	CASSRDSTYEQYF	TGTGCCAGCAGCCGCGACAGTACCTACGAGCAGTACTTC
TRBV7-3	TRBD1	TRBJ1-4	few	CASSRDRGEKLFF	TGTGCCAGCAGCAGGGACAGGGGCGAAAAACTGTTTTTT
TRBV5-6	-	TRBJ1-6	few	CASSLRGPSPLHF	TGTGCCAGCAGCTTGAGGGGCCCCTCACCCCTCCACTTT
TRBV4-1	-	TRBJ1-6	-	CASSQDGGGQGGNSPLHF	TGCGCCAGCAGCCAAGACGGGGGAGGGCAGGGTGGGAATTCACCCCTCCACTTT
TRBV7-9	-	TRBJ1-2	once	CASSRVDWGYTF	TGTGCCAGCAGCCGGGTTGATTGGGGCTACACCTTC
TRBV11-3	-	TRBJ2-3	-	CASREGAADTQYF	TGTGCCAGCAGAGAAGGGGCGGCAGATACGCAGTATTTT
TRBV2	TRBD2	TRBJ2-5	-	CASRGGGETQYF	TGTGCCAGCAGGGGCGGGGGGGAGACCCAGTACTTC
TRBV19	-	TRBJ1-2	-	CASSIGSGAYGYTF	TGTGCCAGTAGTATAGGCTCAGGGGCCTATGGCTACACCTTC
TRBV6-7	-	TRBJ1-4	-	CASSYEGSLGEKLFF	TGTGCCAGCAGTTACGAGGGAAGCTTGGGTGAAAAACTGTTTTTT
TRBV5-4	-	TRBJ1-2	-	CASSRLLGLEESYTF	TGTGCCAGCAGCCGCCTGTTGGGACTTGAAGAAAGCTACACCTTC
TRBV18	-	TRBJ2-3	-	CASSPPVRAGTDTQYF	TGTGCCAGCTCACCACCGGTCAGGGCCGGCACAGATACGCAGTATTTT